This note documents a single T cell receptor beta chain sequence. Antigen unknown. The germline V gene encodes CDR1 MNHNY and CDR2 SVGAGI (reference sequence). V was clipped by 0 bases and J by 2 bases, with 8 bases between them. This CDR3 has 14 amino acids. Indicated treatment: oral pan-JAK inhibitor, 5-10 mg twice daily. Individuals with alopecia areata gave both lesional scalp punch biopsies and peripheral blood for collection. The data were taken from a study of CD8+ T cells in alopecia areata. At the level of the study: Treated patients were given oral tofacitinib, which was dosed at 5 to 10 mg twice daily. Findings and limits, study-wide: Possibly as an HLA-related effect, TCR sharing across patients appeared less clear than in mice.

Extracted RNA was reverse transcribed into cDNA, the sequencing template. Assay used: immunoSEQ multiplex PCR; TCRdb lists only in-frame clones, some missing. The sample includes 90,000 to 150,000 clones, 50% to 55% seen only once; the top ten take roughly 0.5%. The source is a human donor with alopecia areata. The chain recombines TRBV6-6 with TRBJ2-7, with D hard to call. Source: CD4+ T cells sorted from blood, taken at week 4, from a patient treated with tofacitinib. CDR3 in amino acids: CASSYSDITYEQYF. The DNA for the CDR3 is TGTGCCAGCAGTTACTCCGACATCACCTACGAGCAGTACTTC.